The following is a T cell receptor beta chain sequence with its context. What it recognizes is unknown. The CDR3 contains 15 residues. In germline, CDR1 is DFQATT, CDR2 SNEGSKA (reference sequence). Patients included in sequencing had previously demonstrated CD8+CD57+ cell expansion by flow cytometry. The template for TCR beta VDJ and CDR3 sequence profiling was genomic DNA. In TCRdb, the reads were re-called with MiXCR into one record per CDR3 protein. Among some 120,000 distinct CDR3 sequences listed, over 55% were seen once. This specimen belongs to a study of CD8+CD57+ T cells in acquired aplastic anemia. Study outcomes and limitations: Almost 30 shared CD8+ CDR3s appeared highly expressed within patients' immunodominant clones.

The material sequenced was sorted CD4+, CD8+, or CD8+CD57+ T cells (not recorded which) from PBMCs. The chain has TRBV20-1 and TRBJ2-5, with 8 positions matching TRBD2. The J call is doubtful: the DNA matches TRBJ2-1 better. The receptor comes from a human donor with aplastic anemia. Here the CDR3 DNA reads TGCAGTGCTAGAGATATGGAGCGGGAGAAGGGTGAGCAGTTCTTC. Amino acid sequence: CSARDMEREKGEQFF.